This is a list of T cell receptor beta chains from one sample in a study of T cells in Graves' hyperthyroidism and ophthalmopathy. TCRdb called the multiplex PCR reads again in MiXCR, with one record for every CDR3 protein. The data contain 400,000 or so distinct CDR3 sequences, about 14% of them singletons. The sample taken for sequencing was blood. Every receptor here comes from a woman aged 30 to 39 with Graves' ophthalmopathy. CDR3s leave out the opening cysteine and the closing phenylalanine or tryptophan.

v_call,cdr3_aa
TRBV7-2,ASSPSGGNQPQH
TRBV28,ASTTATEKLF
TRBV6-2/TRBV6-3,ASSLFGGQLANIQY
TRBV5-5,ASSWGTALWEKLF
TRBV2,ASSDRGAQETQY
TRBV7-9,ASSQSPRATNEKLF
TRBV20-1,SARVPTGTGNTGELF
TRBV2,ASTNQTSMYLCAGATGEIDGYT
TRBV19,ASSSNRGASGGYT
TRBV12-3/TRBV12-4,ASSLPTVRETQY
TRBV12-3/TRBV12-4,ASRAGVLQKETQY
TRBV7-2,ASSLIGGASDTQY
TRBV18,ASSAEINSGNTIY
TRBV9,ASSPDGTGGIQY
TRBV11-1,ASSRLLEFTDTQY
TRBV28,ASSPNRGLAGGLTGELF
TRBV7-8,ASSSRQENEKLF
TRBV20-1,SAREFRDTDYEQY
TRBV28,ASSSPGLGLLQY
TRBV15,ATSREQTTNEKLF
TRBV3-1,ASSQDGAGYT
TRBV6-2/TRBV6-3,ASRTPGLAVNTGELF
TRBV7-6,ASSLRARHLSYNEQF
TRBV2,ASSDFSGAKTQY
TRBV10-3,DISETGGNQPQH
TRBV9,ASSAGGASYEQY
TRBV5-8,ASSLGQGSSTDTQY
TRBV7-9,ASSLGGTGRSGNTIY
TRBV2,ASSQISGANVLT